This T cell receptor (beta chain) appears in the sequencing data of a study of cytomegalovirus exposure and HLA in healthy donors. Study-wide findings and caveats: Later findings reportedly placed an Asian-associated ancestry cluster below the approximately 670-donor mean for N-insertions. According to an earlier analysis, most TCR beta V segments yielded productive rearrangements about 90% or about 30% of the time.

A note on this clone: What it binds is unknown.

The germline gives CDR1 SQVTM, CDR2 ANQGSEA. V shed 7 bases and J shed 1 base, with 7 bases lying between them. This CDR3 has 12 residues. The PCR made use of 60 Vbeta and 13 Jbeta primers. Sequencing used immunoSEQ multiplex PCR; TCRdb keeps in-frame clones, though not all of them. The data hold about 180,000 clones, with 72% observed a single time. This clonotype originated in a human donor in good health. The sequenced material came from PBMCs. The chain links TRBV29-1 to TRBJ2-2; no definite D call. The CDR3 DNA follows: TGCAGCGCAGGAATGAACACCGGGGAGCTGTTTTTT. Its protein product is CSAGMNTGELFF.